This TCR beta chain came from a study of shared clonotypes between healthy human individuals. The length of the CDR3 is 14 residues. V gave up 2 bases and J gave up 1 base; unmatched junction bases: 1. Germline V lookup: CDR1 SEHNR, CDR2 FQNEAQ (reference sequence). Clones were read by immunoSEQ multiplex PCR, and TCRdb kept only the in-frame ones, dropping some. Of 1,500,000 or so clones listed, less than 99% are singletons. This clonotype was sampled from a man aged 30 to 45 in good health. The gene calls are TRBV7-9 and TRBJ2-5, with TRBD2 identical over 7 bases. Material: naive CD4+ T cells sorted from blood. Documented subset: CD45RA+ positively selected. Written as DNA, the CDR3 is TGTGCCAGCAGCTTACGACTAGCCCAAGAGACCCAGTACTTC. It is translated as CASSLRLAQETQYF.